The clone carrying this T cell receptor (beta chain) was found a few times. Using RNA transcripts as the source, TCR beta CDR3 regions were amplified. When the TCR CDR3 underwent first-round RT-PCR, the HTBI primer set was used. Via MiXCR, TCRdb re-called the multiplex PCR reads, giving one row per CDR3 protein. The data show approximately 710,000 distinct CDR3 sequences, around 15% seen once. This entry comes from a study of T cells in Graves' hyperthyroidism and ophthalmopathy. Hyperthyroidism had been newly diagnosed in patients aged 18 to 65, and its duration was under 2 months. Based on clinical symptoms, serum thyroxine and TRAb, thyroid ultrasound and orbital computed tomography, diagnoses were reached. A 10 ml volume of fresh peripheral blood provided the PBMCs. Specimen: blood. This TCR derives from a man between 45 and 60 years old with Graves' hyperthyroidism.

The CDR3 here is CASRLARGYQETQYF. The CDR3 DNA reads TGTGCCAGCAGACTCGCAAGGGGATATCAAGAGACCCAGTACTTC. The chain joins TRBV3-1 to TRBJ2-5, with D possibly TRBD1 on 5 matching bases. The germline CDR1 and CDR2 sequences are LGHDT and YNNKEL (reference sequence). Trimming removed 6 bases from V and 2 bases from J, with 16 bases in between. The CDR3 extends over 15 amino acids.